These 18 T cell receptor beta chains came from one sample sequenced in a study of beta chain features in type 1 diabetes. TCRB transcripts that were expressed got sequenced, as all of the isolated RNA had been reverse transcribed. The repertoire was sequenced with immunoSEQ multiplex PCR; TCRdb's copy has only in-frame clones and lacks some. The sample consists of about 140,000 clones, less than 9% of them appearing once. Sequencing was performed on central memory CD4+ T cells from blood. The receptors were gathered from a woman under 40 in good health.

This clone occurred a few times. CDR3: CASSVSPTGVNEQFF. The CDR3 coding sequence is TGTGCCAGCAGTGTTTCGCCGACAGGGGTTAATGAGCAGTTCTTC. This rearrangement joins TRBV2 to TRBJ2-1, with TRBD1 matching 8 bases. The germline V gene has CDR1 SNHLY and CDR2 FYNNEI. CDR3 size: 15 residues. V was pared by 4 bases and J by 7 bases, with 9 bases of the junction left unmatched.

This rearrangement joins TRBV2 to TRBJ2-5; 7 bases map to TRBD2. CDR1 is SNHLY, CDR2 FYNNEI, per germline. The CDR3 consists of 14 residues. V lost 4 bases and J lost 3; bases outside the gene matches: 5. CDR3 sequence reads: CASSGTRVEETQYF. DNA for the CDR3: TGTGCCAGCAGTGGGACTAGAGTGGAAGAGACCCAGTACTTC.

The chain uses TRBV18 and TRBJ2-2; D gene unclear. V was cut by 0 bases and J by 6 bases, with 20 bases left in between. CDR1 KGHSH and CDR2 LQKENI come from the germline V gene. The CDR3 runs 18 residues. The CDR3 region is CASSPPRDTDRTAGELFF. The CDR3 bases are TGTGCCAGCTCACCACCCCGCGACACCGATAGAACGGCCGGGGAGCTGTTTTTT. The variable domain in full, with the rest retrieved from reference TRBV18 and TRBJ2-2, is NAGVMQNPRHLVRRRGQEARLRCSPMKGHSHVYWYRQLPEEGLKFMVYLQKENIIDESGMPKERFSAEFPKEGPSILRIQQVVRGDSAAYFCASSPPRDTDRTAGELFFGEGSRLTVL.

The CDR3 bases are TGTGCCAGTAGTATCCCCCCGGGAGTATCATACAATGAGCAGTTCTTC. It yields the protein CASSIPPGVSYNEQFF. The J gene is TRBJ2-1, the V gene TRBV19, with D possibly TRBD2 on 6 matching bases. V was shortened by 3 bases and J by 4 bases, with 16 bases between the two germline ends. This CDR3 comprises 16 residues. The V gene's germline CDR1 is LNHDA and CDR2 SQIVND (reference sequence).

This clone was seen more than once but under ten times. The genes are TRBV4-2 and TRBJ1-2; D possibly corresponds to TRBD1 (5 bases). Per the germline V gene, CDR1 is LGHNA and CDR2 is YNFKEQ. This CDR3 region has 13 residues. V was pared by 4 bases and J by 8 bases, with 14 bases between. The DNA for the CDR3 is TGTGCCAGCAGCCGAGACAGCGAATACGGCTACACCTTC. This codes for CASSRDSEYGYTF.

The gene calls are TRBV11-2 and TRBJ2-7; D remains unclear. CDR3 size: 14 residues. Germline V gene data show CDR1 as SGHAT and CDR2 as FQNNGV. Deletions cut 1 base from V and 3 bases from J, with 10 bases between. The CDR3 region has the DNA TGTGCCAGCAGCTTAGCTATTTACAGCTACGAGCAGTACTTC. Its translation is CASSLAIYSYEQYF.

This clone was observed a handful of times. The rearrangement joins TRBV7-2 to TRBJ1-5; 7 bases line up with TRBD1. Germline trimming cut 4 bases from V and 7 bases from J; bases unmatched to any gene: 10. The CDR3 contains 15 residues. Per germline, CDR1 SGHTA and CDR2 FQGNSA. The chain's CDR3 is CASSSNQGERQPQHF. In DNA, the CDR3 is TGTGCCAGCAGCTCTAATCAGGGGGAGAGGCAGCCCCAGCATTTT.

Only a few counts were recorded for this clone. V usage is TRBV9 and J usage is TRBJ2-1; no clear D. CDR1 and CDR2 (germline): SGDLS, YYNGEE. Trimming took off 4 bases at V and 0 bases at J, with 11 bases between the two ends. The CDR3 has 15 residues. CDR3 sequence: CASSTEKSSYNEQFF. The CDR3 DNA follows: TGTGCCAGCAGCACAGAGAAGAGCTCCTACAATGAGCAGTTCTTC.

This clone was observed a handful of times. At one end the junction does not follow the germline gene, possibly because of a read error. The chain couples TRBV7-7 to TRBJ2-1, with D tentatively TRBD1 (6 bases). In germline, CDR1 is SSHAT, CDR2 FNYEAQ (reference sequence). The CDR3 spans 15 residues. The CDR3 DNA sequence: TGTGCTAGCAGCTTAGGCACAGGGTCCTACAATGAGCAGTTCTTC. Translating it yields CASSLGTGSYNEQFF.

The chain combines TRBV7-3 with TRBJ2-3; 7 bases line up with TRBD2. The V segment lost 8 bases and the J segment 6 bases; nucleotides outside the gene matches: 14. CDR3 length: 15 amino acids. Germline V lookup: CDR1 SGHTA, CDR2 FQGTGA. The chain's CDR3 is CASGRGGGEGDTQYF. The CDR3 bases are TGTGCCAGCGGACGCGGCGGGGGAGAAGGGGATACGCAGTATTTT.

This clone was seen repeatedly, ten times or more. The gene calls are TRBV4-3 and TRBJ1-4; no clear D gene. CDR1 LGHNA and CDR2 YSLEER come from the germline V gene. V lost 4 bases, J lost 4 bases, and 10 bases lay in between. CDR3 length: 14 residues. DNA for the CDR3: TGCGCCAGCAGCCTCGTACCTAATAATGAAAAACTGTTTTTT. Protein sequence: CASSLVPNNEKLFF.

This rearrangement joins TRBV7-8 to TRBJ2-3; 9 positions agree with TRBD2. Germline-derived CDR1 and CDR2 are SGHVS and FQNEAQ. V was pared by 6 bases and J by 3 bases, with 10 bases of the junction left unmatched. The CDR3 is made up of 16 amino acids. The CDR3 region is CASRVGFAGGTDTQYF. Written as DNA, the CDR3 is TGTGCCAGCAGGGTGGGTTTTGCGGGAGGGACAGATACGCAGTATTTT.

The gene calls are TRBV4-3 and TRBJ1-2; TRBD1 matches 10 bases. CDR1 is LGHNA, CDR2 YSLEER, per germline. Unmatched junction bases numbered 3, after V lost 1 base and J lost 4 bases. The CDR3 is made up of 15 amino acids. As DNA, the CDR3 is TGCGCCAGCAGCCAAGGGGACAGGGGACCCTATGGCTACACCTTC. This sequence encodes CASSQGDRGPYGYTF.

On this clone itself: At one of its ends the junction is not consistent with the germline gene, which may arise from a read error. This chain uses TRBV6-5 with TRBJ2-7; possibly TRBD2 for D (6 bases). The length of the CDR3 is 14 residues. Germline V CDR1 and CDR2: MNHEY, SVGAGI. Here the CDR3 reads CAISSLDSGYEQYF. CDR3 bases: TGTGCCATCAGTTCTTTGGATAGCGGTTACGAGCAGTACTTC.

CDR3 DNA sequence: TGTGCCAGCTCCCGTACTGAGCGGAGCTCCTACAATGAGCAGTTCTTC. It specifies CASSRTERSSYNEQFF. V gene TRBV18 combines with J gene TRBJ2-1; perhaps TRBD2 as D (5 bases). CDR3 length: 16 amino acids. V was shortened by 6 bases and J by 0 bases, with 15 bases between the two germline ends. CDR1 is KGHSH, CDR2 LQKENI, per germline.

J is TRBJ1-1 and V is TRBV4-2; 9 positions agree with TRBD1. Germline V gene data show CDR1 as LGHNA and CDR2 as YNFKEQ. J lost 4 bases, V lost 0 bases, and 6 bases had no gene match. CDR3 length: 16 amino acids. The CDR3 nucleotides are TGTGCCAGCAGCCAAGAATTACAGGGGGCCAGCACTGAAGCTTTCTTT. This encodes CASSQELQGASTEAFF.

The chain joins TRBV30 to TRBJ1-5, with TRBD1 as a possible D gene (5 bases). Germline values: CDR1 GTSNPN, CDR2 SVGIG (reference sequence). CDR3 size: 15 residues. Deletions cut 1 base from V and 9 bases from J, with 19 bases between. CDR3: CAWSAYGGVRGPQHF. The CDR3 region has the DNA TGTGCCTGGAGTGCTTACGGGGGGGTACGTGGGCCCCAGCATTTT.

There are many counts of this clone. The CDR3: CASVSGQGTNEQFF. The CDR3 DNA sequence: TGTGCCAGTGTATCGGGACAGGGGACCAACGAGCAGTTCTTC. This sequence joins TRBV19 and TRBJ2-1; 10 positions match TRBD1. V lost 8 bases, J lost 10 bases, and 11 bases stayed unmatched. The germline V gene encodes CDR1 LNHDA and CDR2 SQIVND (reference sequence). There are 14 residues in the CDR3. Drawing the rest from reference TRBV19 and TRBJ2-1, the complete variable domain is DGGITQSPKYLFRKEGQNVTLSCEQNLNHDAMYWYRQDPGQGLRLIYYSQIVNDFQKGDIAEGYSVSREKKESFPLTVTSAQKNPTAFYLCASVSGQGTNEQFFGPGTRLTVL.